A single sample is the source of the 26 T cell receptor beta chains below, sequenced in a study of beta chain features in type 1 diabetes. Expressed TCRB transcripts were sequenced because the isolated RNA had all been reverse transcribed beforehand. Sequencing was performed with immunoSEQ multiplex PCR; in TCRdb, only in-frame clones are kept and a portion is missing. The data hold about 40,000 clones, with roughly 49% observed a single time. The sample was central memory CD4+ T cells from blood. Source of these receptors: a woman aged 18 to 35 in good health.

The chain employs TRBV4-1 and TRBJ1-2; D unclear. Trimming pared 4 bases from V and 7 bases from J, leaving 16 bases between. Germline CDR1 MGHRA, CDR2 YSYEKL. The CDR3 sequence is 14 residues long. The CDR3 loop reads CASSLGEGSGGYTF. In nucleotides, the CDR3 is TGCGCCAGCAGCCTCGGGGAGGGCTCTGGTGGCTACACCTTC.

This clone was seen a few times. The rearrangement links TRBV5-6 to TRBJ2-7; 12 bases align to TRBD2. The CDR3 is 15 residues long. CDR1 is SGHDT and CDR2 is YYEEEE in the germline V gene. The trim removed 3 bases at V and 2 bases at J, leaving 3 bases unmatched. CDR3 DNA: TGTGCCAGCAGCTCGCTAGCGGGAGGGACCTACGAGCAGTACTTC. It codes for CASSSLAGGTYEQYF.

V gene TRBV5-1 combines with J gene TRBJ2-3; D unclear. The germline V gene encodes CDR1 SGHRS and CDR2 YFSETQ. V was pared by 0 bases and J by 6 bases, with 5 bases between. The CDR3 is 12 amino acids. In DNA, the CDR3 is TGCGCCAGCAGCTTGGCCGGGGATACGCAGTATTTT. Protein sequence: CASSLAGDTQYF.

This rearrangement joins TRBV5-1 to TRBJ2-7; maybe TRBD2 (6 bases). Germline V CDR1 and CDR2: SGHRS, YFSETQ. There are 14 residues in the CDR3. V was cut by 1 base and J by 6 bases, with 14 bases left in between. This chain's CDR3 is CASSLHQEGTEQYF. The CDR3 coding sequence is TGCGCCAGCAGCTTGCACCAGGAGGGAACCGAGCAGTACTTC.

CDR3 sequence reads: CASSESGVMNTEAFF. The CDR3 bases are TGTGCCAGCAGTGAATCGGGGGTAATGAACACTGAAGCTTTCTTT. The V call is TRBV2, the J call TRBJ1-1, with D tentatively TRBD1 (5 bases). The CDR3 covers 15 residues. The germline CDR1 and CDR2 sequences are SNHLY and FYNNEI. V lost 2 bases to trimming and J lost 0 bases, with 10 bases between them.

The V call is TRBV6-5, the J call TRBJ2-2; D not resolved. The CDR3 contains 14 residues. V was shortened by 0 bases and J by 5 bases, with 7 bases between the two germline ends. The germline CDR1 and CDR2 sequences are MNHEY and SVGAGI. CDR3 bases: TGTGCCAGCAGTTACTCCCAAATTACCGGGGAGCTGTTTTTT. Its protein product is CASSYSQITGELFF.

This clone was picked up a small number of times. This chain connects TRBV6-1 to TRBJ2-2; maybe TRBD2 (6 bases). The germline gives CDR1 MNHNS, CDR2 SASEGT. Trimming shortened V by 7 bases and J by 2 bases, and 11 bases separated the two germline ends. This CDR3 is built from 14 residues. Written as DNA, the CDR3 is TGTGCCAGCATTGGGACTGTAAACACCGGGGAGCTGTTTTTT. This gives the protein CASIGTVNTGELFF.

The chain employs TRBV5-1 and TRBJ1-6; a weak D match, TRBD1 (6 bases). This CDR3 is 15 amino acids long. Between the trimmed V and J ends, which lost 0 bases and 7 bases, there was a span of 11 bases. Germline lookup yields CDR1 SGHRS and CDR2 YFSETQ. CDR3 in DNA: TGCGCCAGCAGCTTGGATGGGGGCGGGAATTCACCCCTCCACTTT. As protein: CASSLDGGGNSPLHF. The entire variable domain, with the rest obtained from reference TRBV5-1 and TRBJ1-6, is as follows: KAGVTQTPRYLIKTRGQQVTLSCSPISGHRSVSWYQQTPGQGLQFLFEYFSETQRNKGNFPGRFSGRQFSNSRSEMNVSTLELGDSALYLCASSLDGGGNSPLHFGNGTRLTVT.

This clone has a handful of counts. The CDR3 nucleotides read TGTGCCAGCAGCGTAGGGGTGCTAGCAGGCGAGCAGTACTTC. Translated: CASSVGVLAGEQYF. V and J are TRBV9 and TRBJ2-7, with D perhaps matching TRBD2 (5 bases). The ends were cut back, 0 bases at V and 6 bases at J, with 13 bases in the middle. The CDR3 loop spans 14 amino acids. Germline V lookup: CDR1 SGDLS, CDR2 YYNGEE.

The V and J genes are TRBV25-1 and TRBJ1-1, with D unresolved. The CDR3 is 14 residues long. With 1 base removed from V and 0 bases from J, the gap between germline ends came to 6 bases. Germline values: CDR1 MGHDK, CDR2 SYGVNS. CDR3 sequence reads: CASSELRMNTEAFF. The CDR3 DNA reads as TGTGCCAGCAGTGAATTGCGGATGAACACTGAAGCTTTCTTT.

In nucleotides, the CDR3 is TGTGCCAGCAGCTTGGCAGTTAGCAATCAGCCCCAGCATTTT. Translated, it gives CASSLAVSNQPQHF. This chain uses TRBV5-6 with TRBJ1-5; no clear D. Trimming pared 0 bases from V and 0 bases from J, leaving 4 bases between. Germline lookup yields CDR1 SGHDT and CDR2 YYEEEE. The CDR3 contains 14 residues.

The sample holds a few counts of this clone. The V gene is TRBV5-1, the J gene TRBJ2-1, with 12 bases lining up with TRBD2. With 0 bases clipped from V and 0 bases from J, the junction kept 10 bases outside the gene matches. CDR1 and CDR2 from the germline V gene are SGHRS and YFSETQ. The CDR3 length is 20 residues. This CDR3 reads CASSLAGGLAGPSSYNEQFF. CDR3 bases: TGCGCCAGCAGCTTGGCAGGGGGACTAGCGGGTCCCTCCTCCTACAATGAGCAGTTCTTC.

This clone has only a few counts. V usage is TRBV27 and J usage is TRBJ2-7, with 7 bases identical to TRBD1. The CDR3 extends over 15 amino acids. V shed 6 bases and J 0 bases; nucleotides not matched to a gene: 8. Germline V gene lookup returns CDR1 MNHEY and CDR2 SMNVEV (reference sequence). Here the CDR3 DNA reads TGTGCCAGCAGAGAACGGACAGGCAGCTCCTACGAGCAGTACTTC. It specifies CASRERTGSSYEQYF.

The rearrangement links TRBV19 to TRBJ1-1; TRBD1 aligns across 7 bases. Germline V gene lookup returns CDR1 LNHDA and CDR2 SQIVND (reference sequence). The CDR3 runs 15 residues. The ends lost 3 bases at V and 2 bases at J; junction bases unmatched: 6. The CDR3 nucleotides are TGTGCCAGTAGTATTCGAAGGACAGGTAACACTGAAGCTTTCTTT. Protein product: CASSIRRTGNTEAFF.

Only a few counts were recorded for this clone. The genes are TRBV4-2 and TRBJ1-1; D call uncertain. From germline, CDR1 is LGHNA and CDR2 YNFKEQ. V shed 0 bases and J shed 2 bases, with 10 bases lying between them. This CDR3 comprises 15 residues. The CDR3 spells CASSQDKTRNTEAFF. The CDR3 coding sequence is TGTGCCAGCAGCCAAGACAAGACTCGCAACACTGAAGCTTTCTTT.

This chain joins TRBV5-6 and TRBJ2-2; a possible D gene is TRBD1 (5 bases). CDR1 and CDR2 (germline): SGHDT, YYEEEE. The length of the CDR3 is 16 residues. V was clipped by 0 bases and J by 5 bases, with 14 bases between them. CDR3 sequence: CASSLDQGAPTGELFF. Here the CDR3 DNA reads TGTGCCAGCAGCTTGGATCAAGGGGCCCCGACCGGGGAGCTGTTTTTT.

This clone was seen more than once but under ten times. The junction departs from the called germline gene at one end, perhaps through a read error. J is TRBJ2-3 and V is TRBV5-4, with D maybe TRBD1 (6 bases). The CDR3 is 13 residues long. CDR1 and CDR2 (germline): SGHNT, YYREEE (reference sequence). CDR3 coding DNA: TGCGCCAGCAGCCGCCTACAGGGCGTCCCGCAGTATTTT. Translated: CASSRLQGVPQYF.

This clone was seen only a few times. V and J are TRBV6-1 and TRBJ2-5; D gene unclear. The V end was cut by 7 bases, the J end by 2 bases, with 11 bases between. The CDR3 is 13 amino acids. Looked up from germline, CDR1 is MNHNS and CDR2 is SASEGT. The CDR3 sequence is CASNPAGQETQYF. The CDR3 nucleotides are TGTGCCAGCAACCCGGCAGGACAAGAGACCCAGTACTTC.

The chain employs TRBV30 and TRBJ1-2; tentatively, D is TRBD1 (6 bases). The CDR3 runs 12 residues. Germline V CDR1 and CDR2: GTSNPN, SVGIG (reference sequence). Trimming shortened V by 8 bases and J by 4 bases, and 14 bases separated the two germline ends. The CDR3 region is CAVSRGIYGYTF. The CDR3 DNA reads TGTGCCGTGAGCAGGGGCATCTATGGCTACACCTTC.

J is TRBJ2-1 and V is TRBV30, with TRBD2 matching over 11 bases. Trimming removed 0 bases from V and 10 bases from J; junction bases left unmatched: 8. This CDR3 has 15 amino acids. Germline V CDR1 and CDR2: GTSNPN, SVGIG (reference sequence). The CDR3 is CAWSVGLAGGSEQFF. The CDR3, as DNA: TGTGCCTGGAGTGTAGGGTTAGCGGGAGGGAGCGAGCAGTTCTTC.

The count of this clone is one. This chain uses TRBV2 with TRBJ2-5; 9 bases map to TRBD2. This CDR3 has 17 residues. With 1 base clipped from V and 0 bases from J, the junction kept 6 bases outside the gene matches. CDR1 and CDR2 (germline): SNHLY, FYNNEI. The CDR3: CASSEGPSGVYQETQYF. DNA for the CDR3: TGTGCCAGCAGTGAAGGGCCTAGCGGGGTGTACCAAGAGACCCAGTACTTC.

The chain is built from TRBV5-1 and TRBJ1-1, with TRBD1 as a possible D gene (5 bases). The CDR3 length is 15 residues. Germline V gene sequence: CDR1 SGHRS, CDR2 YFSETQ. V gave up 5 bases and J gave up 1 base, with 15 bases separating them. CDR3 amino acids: CASRREATANTEAFF. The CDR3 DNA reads TGCGCCAGCAGGCGCGAAGCGACAGCGAACACTGAAGCTTTCTTT.

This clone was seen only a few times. The chain's CDR3 is CASSLWTGQETQYF. The CDR3 coding sequence is TGTGCCAGCAGCTTGTGGACAGGGCAAGAGACCCAGTACTTC. The chain combines TRBV5-4 with TRBJ2-5, with TRBD1 matching over 8 bases. CDR1 SGHNT and CDR2 YYREEE come from the germline V gene (reference sequence). CDR3 length equals 14 residues. J was trimmed by 2 bases and V by 1 base; bases with no gene match: 1.

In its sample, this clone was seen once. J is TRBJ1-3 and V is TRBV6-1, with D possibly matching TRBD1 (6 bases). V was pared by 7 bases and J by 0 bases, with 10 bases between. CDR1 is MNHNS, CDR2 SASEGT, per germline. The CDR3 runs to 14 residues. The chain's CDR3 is CASTSGASGNTIYF. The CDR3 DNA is TGTGCCAGCACCTCAGGGGCCTCTGGAAACACCATATATTTT.

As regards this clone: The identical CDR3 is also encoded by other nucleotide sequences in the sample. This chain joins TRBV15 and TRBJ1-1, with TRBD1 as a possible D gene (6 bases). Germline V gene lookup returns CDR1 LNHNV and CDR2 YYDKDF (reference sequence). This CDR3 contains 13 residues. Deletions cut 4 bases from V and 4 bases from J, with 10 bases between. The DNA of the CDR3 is TGTGCCACCAGCACGGAACAGGGCACTGAAGCTTTCTTT. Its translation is CATSTEQGTEAFF.

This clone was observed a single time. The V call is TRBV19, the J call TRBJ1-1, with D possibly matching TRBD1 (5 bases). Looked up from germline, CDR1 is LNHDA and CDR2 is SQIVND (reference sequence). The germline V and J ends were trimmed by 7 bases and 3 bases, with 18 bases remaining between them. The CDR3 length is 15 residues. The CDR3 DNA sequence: TGTGCCAGTAAGAAGGCAGGGATACGCGACACTGAAGCTTTCTTT. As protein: CASKKAGIRDTEAFF.